Given below is one T cell receptor beta chain in context. Relative to the germline gene, one junction end is altered; a read error may explain this. This sample was taken from a study of tumor and adjacent non-tumor tissue in lung cancer. A modified ARM-PCR protocol with three rounds of nested PCR amplified TCRbeta. From the multiplex PCR reads, TCRdb called clonotypes with MiXCR, one entry per CDR3 protein. The sample holds about 120,000 distinct CDR3 sequences; 60% to 70% are singletons and the top ten take 10% to 15%. The CDR3 is 13 amino acids. Looked up from germline, CDR1 is WSHSY and CDR2 is SAAADI. This sample's RNA came from whole unsorted tissue.

The V call is TRBV10-2, the J call TRBJ1-5, with D uncertain. The sample taken for sequencing was lung tumor tissue. The clonotype originates from a man aged 25 to 40 with non-small cell lung cancer. The CDR3: CASTPGSNRPQHF. The CDR3, as DNA: TGTGCCAGCACCCCGGGGAGCAATCGGCCCCAGCATTTT.